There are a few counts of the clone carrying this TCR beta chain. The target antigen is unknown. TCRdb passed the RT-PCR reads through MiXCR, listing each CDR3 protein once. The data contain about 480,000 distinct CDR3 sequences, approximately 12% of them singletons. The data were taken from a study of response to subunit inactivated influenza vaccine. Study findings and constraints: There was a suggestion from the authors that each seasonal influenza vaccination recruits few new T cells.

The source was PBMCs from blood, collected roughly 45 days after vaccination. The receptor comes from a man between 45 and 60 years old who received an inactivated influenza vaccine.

The CDR3 nucleotides are TGTGCCAGCAGCCATAGCGGGAGTATTGTGGATGAGCAGTTCTTC. Translating gives CASSHSGSIVDEQFF. This chain uses TRBV4-2 with TRBJ2-1, with 9 bases that match TRBD2. This CDR3 spans 15 amino acids. CDR1 and CDR2 from the germline V gene are LGHNA and YNFKEQ. V lost 3 bases, J lost 8 bases, and 8 bases stayed unmatched.